What follows are 31 T cell receptor beta chains derived from one specimen sequenced in a study of T cell changes during pregnancy in multiple sclerosis. The table came from immunoSEQ multiplex PCR; TCRdb's copy has only in-frame clones and leaves some out. Here the sample spans about 60,000 clones, 80% to 95% being singletons. Sample: peripheral blood, taken in the first trimester of pregnancy. Source of these receptors: a female donor with multiple sclerosis, enrolled in a pregnancy study.

The genes are TRBV4-2 and TRBJ2-7; D may be TRBD2 (6 bases). This CDR3 is built from 18 residues. V lost 5 bases to trimming and J lost 3 bases, with 26 bases between them. Germline CDR1 LGHNA, CDR2 YNFKEQ. DNA for the CDR3: TGTGCCAGCAGCTTCTACGGGACTCATTCACTCGCGGGCTACGAGCAGTACTTC. Translation gives CASSFYGTHSLAGYEQYF.

CDR3 DNA sequence: TGTGCCAGCAGCGCTCGCAGGATGGGAGATAATTCACCCCTCCACTTT. Its translation: CASSARRMGDNSPLHF. The rearrangement links TRBV4-2 to TRBJ1-6, with D hard to call. CDR3 size: 16 residues. Trimming removed 5 bases from V and 5 bases from J, with 16 bases in between. Germline V gene sequence: CDR1 LGHNA, CDR2 YNFKEQ.

J is TRBJ2-5 and V is TRBV7-9; D gene unclear. Trimming removed 1 base at V and 5 bases at J, with 5 bases between. Looked up from germline, CDR1 is SEHNR and CDR2 is FQNEAQ (reference sequence). The CDR3 contains 12 residues. CDR3 sequence reads: CASSLVRETQYF. Here the CDR3 DNA reads TGTGCCAGCAGCTTAGTGAGGGAGACCCAGTACTTC.

The chain joins TRBV19 to TRBJ1-2, with 7 bases fitting TRBD1. After removal of 3 bases from V and 3 bases from J, the junction contained 10 bases not matched to a gene. The germline gives CDR1 LNHDA, CDR2 SQIVND (reference sequence). The CDR3 has 16 residues. DNA for the CDR3: TGTGCCAGTAGTATCTCGACAGGGCTGTTGGACTATGGCTACACCTTC. It codes for CASSISTGLLDYGYTF.

The V and J genes are TRBV7-9 and TRBJ2-5, with 9 bases that match TRBD2. The CDR3 spans 17 residues. J lost 5 bases, V lost 4 bases, and 14 bases had no gene match. The V gene's germline CDR1 is SEHNR and CDR2 FQNEAQ (reference sequence). The CDR3 reads CASSSGGLAGAWETQYF. As DNA, the CDR3 is TGTGCCAGCAGCTCAGGAGGGTTAGCGGGGGCTTGGGAGACCCAGTACTTC.

CDR3 DNA sequence: TGTGCCAGTAGTTTGGGGCAGAATGAAAAACTGTTTTTT. Its translation: CASSLGQNEKLFF. The chain uses TRBV19 and TRBJ1-4, with D possibly TRBD1 on 5 matching bases. The CDR3 extends over 13 amino acids. V was cut by 5 bases and J by 5 bases, with 9 bases left in between. Germline CDR1 reads LNHDA; CDR2 reads SQIVND (reference sequence).

The chain uses TRBV19 and TRBJ1-3, with D uncertain. Germline V gene data show CDR1 as LNHDA and CDR2 as SQIVND (reference sequence). Trimming left V 2 bases short and J 0 bases short, with 14 bases between. This CDR3 has 17 amino acids. CDR3 DNA: TGTGCCAGTAGTATAAACTCTTTCATGAGCTCTGGAAACACCATATATTTT. This encodes CASSINSFMSSGNTIYF.

On this clone: An end of the junction does not agree with germline; a read error may underlie this. The V and J genes are TRBV6-6 and TRBJ2-7, with D possibly being TRBD1 (5 bases). This CDR3 has 12 residues. The germline gives CDR1 MNHNY, CDR2 SVGAGI (reference sequence). CDR3 sequence reads: CASSSTDRPPGF. In DNA, the CDR3 is TGTGCCAGCAGTTCCACCGACAGACCCCCAGGCTTC.

This chain uses TRBV27 with TRBJ2-1, with 12 bases identical to TRBD1. Germline trimming cut 8 bases from V and 9 bases from J; bases unmatched to any gene: 11. The germline gives CDR1 MNHEY, CDR2 SMNVEV (reference sequence). The CDR3 runs 15 residues. The CDR3 DNA follows: TGTGCCAGCGGGGAGGGGGGACAGGGGGCTGGTGAGCAGTTCTTC. Translating gives CASGEGGQGAGEQFF.

Here the CDR3 DNA reads TGTGCCAGCTCACCCCTATCTACAGGGCTCAACGAGCAGTACTTC. Protein: CASSPLSTGLNEQYF. The V and J genes are TRBV18 and TRBJ2-7, with D perhaps matching TRBD1 (6 bases). V was cut by 3 bases and J by 5 bases, with 17 bases left in between. The CDR3 sequence is 15 residues long. The germline V gene encodes CDR1 KGHSH and CDR2 LQKENI.

The genes are TRBV19 and TRBJ1-2; D is possibly TRBD1 (6 bases). Trimming took off 1 base at V and 2 bases at J, with 11 bases between the two ends. The CDR3 is 15 amino acids. The V gene's germline CDR1 is LNHDA and CDR2 SQIVND (reference sequence). In nucleotides, the CDR3 is TGTGCCAGTAGTATAGGGGGGACATCGAACTATGGCTACACCTTC. Protein sequence: CASSIGGTSNYGYTF. Using reference TRBV19 and TRBJ1-2 for the parts outside the CDR3, the full variable domain is DGGITQSPKYLFRKEGQNVTLSCEQNLNHDAMYWYRQDPGQGLRLIYYSQIVNDFQKGDIAEGYSVSREKKESFPLTVTSAQKNPTAFYLCASSIGGTSNYGYTFGSGTRLTVV.

The chain employs TRBV30 and TRBJ1-2, with TRBD1 matching over 9 bases. The CDR3 sequence is 17 residues long. The V and J ends lost 4 bases and 5 bases, in that order; junction bases with no gene match: 17. The germline gives CDR1 GTSNPN, CDR2 SVGIG (reference sequence). The CDR3 spells CAWNVLLPGQGKYGYTF. Here the CDR3 DNA reads TGTGCCTGGAACGTGCTCTTACCGGGACAGGGAAAATATGGCTACACCTTC.

The rearrangement joins TRBV6-5 to TRBJ2-1; D might be TRBD2 (6 bases). The length of the CDR3 is 13 residues. V lost 2 bases, J lost 7 bases, and 9 bases lay in between. The germline gives CDR1 MNHEY, CDR2 SVGAGI. The CDR3 bases are TGTGCCAGCAGTTACCCGGGGGTGAATGAGCAGTTCTTC. As protein: CASSYPGVNEQFF.

DNA for the CDR3: TGTGCCAGCAGTGAAGCGCCTGGGTTGGGGGGGAATGAAAAACTGTTTTTT. This gives the protein CASSEAPGLGGNEKLFF. This chain links TRBV2 with TRBJ1-4; D is perhaps TRBD1 (5 bases). The V and J ends lost 0 bases and 5 bases respectively, with 16 bases between them. The CDR3 has 17 residues. CDR1 and CDR2 (germline): SNHLY, FYNNEI.

The chain uses TRBV4-2 and TRBJ2-7, with 8 bases that match TRBD2. Germline trimming cut 1 base from V and 6 bases from J; bases unmatched to any gene: 14. This CDR3 spans 17 amino acids. Germline-derived CDR1 and CDR2 are LGHNA and YNFKEQ. The CDR3 loop is CASSQARGGGGLVEQYF. CDR3 DNA: TGTGCCAGCAGCCAAGCCCGCGGAGGCGGGGGGTTGGTCGAGCAGTACTTC.

The chain combines TRBV25-1 with TRBJ1-2; D perhaps matches TRBD1 (5 bases). Germline values: CDR1 MGHDK, CDR2 SYGVNS. V was shortened by 6 bases and J by 7 bases, with 15 bases between the two germline ends. The CDR3 length is 13 residues. The CDR3 is CASRDLRVGGYTF. CDR3 nucleotide sequence: TGTGCCAGCAGGGACCTCAGGGTGGGTGGCTACACCTTC.

This chain links TRBV6-4 with TRBJ1-1; a possible D gene is TRBD1 (6 bases). CDR1 is MRHNA and CDR2 is SNTAGT in the germline V gene. Trimming shortened V by 4 bases and J by 0 bases, and 15 bases separated the two germline ends. CDR3 length: 16 amino acids. In DNA, the CDR3 is TGTGCCAGCAGTGCGACGGGGGGGGGCATGAACACTGAAGCTTTCTTT. Protein product: CASSATGGGMNTEAFF.

This sequence joins TRBV9 and TRBJ2-1; a weak D match, TRBD1 (8 bases). Germline V lookup: CDR1 SGDLS, CDR2 YYNGEE. This CDR3 region has 16 residues. The V end was cut by 4 bases, the J end by 8 bases, with 22 bases between. The CDR3: CASSSGPQGGFDEQFF. The CDR3 nucleotides read TGTGCCAGCAGCTCAGGGCCACAGGGGGGGTTCGATGAGCAGTTCTTC.

The genes are TRBV6-1 and TRBJ1-1; 7 nucleotides match TRBD1. The V segment lost 6 bases and the J segment 0 bases; nucleotides outside the gene matches: 4. Germline CDR1 reads MNHNS; CDR2 reads SASEGT. The CDR3 runs 14 residues. CDR3 region: CASSLQGLNTEAFF. CDR3 in DNA: TGTGCCAGCAGCCTACAGGGGCTGAACACTGAAGCTTTCTTT.

The chain joins TRBV4-3 to TRBJ1-2; D unresolved. Per the germline V gene, CDR1 is LGHNA and CDR2 is YSLEER. The CDR3 runs 16 residues. V shed 4 bases and J shed 4 bases, with 19 bases lying between them. CDR3 sequence: CASSLRETLPGYGYTF. The CDR3 DNA reads as TGCGCCAGCAGCCTCAGAGAGACCTTACCGGGCTATGGCTACACCTTC.

This chain joins TRBV29-1 and TRBJ1-1; 7 bases line up with TRBD1. The CDR3 contains 13 residues. Losses at the gene ends were 5 bases for V and 1 base for J; bases not matched to a gene: 4. Germline CDR1 and CDR2: SQVTM and ANQGSEA. CDR3 sequence reads: CSVQDRPNTEAFF. DNA of the CDR3: TGCAGCGTTCAGGACAGGCCGAACACTGAAGCTTTCTTT.

V and J are TRBV6-1 and TRBJ1-2; 7 positions match TRBD1. Germline CDR1 MNHNS, CDR2 SASEGT. V lost 2 bases, J lost 1 base, and 4 bases stayed unmatched. The CDR3 loop spans 15 amino acids. This CDR3 is CASSERDSLNYGYTF. CDR3 nucleotides: TGTGCCAGCAGTGAAAGGGACAGCCTTAACTATGGCTACACCTTC.

The V call is TRBV18, the J call TRBJ1-1, with D perhaps matching TRBD1 (6 bases). Looked up from germline, CDR1 is KGHSH and CDR2 is LQKENI. V was shortened by 1 base and J by 2 bases, with 8 bases between the two germline ends. This CDR3 contains 14 residues. CDR3 DNA sequence: TGTGCCAGCTCACCACGGGACATCAACACTGAAGCTTTCTTT. Its protein is CASSPRDINTEAFF.

This chain connects TRBV6-5 to TRBJ2-7; 7 bases map to TRBD1. V lost 6 bases to trimming and J lost 0 bases; unmatched junction nucleotides: 5. CDR1 and CDR2 from the germline V gene are MNHEY and SVGAGI. The CDR3 contains 14 residues. The CDR3 region has the DNA TGTGCCAGCAGAAATGACAGGGCCTCCTACGAGCAGTACTTC. Translated, it gives CASRNDRASYEQYF.

The rearrangement links TRBV6-6 to TRBJ2-2, with TRBD2 identical over 7 bases. Germline V gene lookup returns CDR1 MNHNY and CDR2 SVGAGI (reference sequence). The CDR3 has 14 residues. Unmatched junction bases numbered 1, after V lost 2 bases and J lost 4 bases. The DNA of the CDR3 is TGTGCCAGCAGTTACGGGGGGGGCACCGGGGAGCTGTTTTTT. Translated: CASSYGGGTGELFF.

The chain recombines TRBV4-1 with TRBJ1-1, with D tentatively TRBD1 (6 bases). The CDR3 length is 14 residues. Looked up from germline, CDR1 is MGHRA and CDR2 is YSYEKL. V was cut by 4 bases and J by 3 bases, with 12 bases left in between. The CDR3 bases are TGCGCCAGCAGCCTCAACACAGGGTACACTGAAGCTTTCTTT. It translates to CASSLNTGYTEAFF.

This chain connects TRBV7-9 to TRBJ2-7; 7 nucleotides agree with TRBD1. V dropped 5 bases and J dropped 2; count of bases not matched to a gene: 6. The CDR3 totals 14 residues. Per the germline V gene, CDR1 is SEHNR and CDR2 is FQNEAQ (reference sequence). The CDR3 DNA reads TGTGCCAGCAGCGCAATTGGGACAGCCTACGAGCAGTACTTC. It is translated as CASSAIGTAYEQYF.

This sequence joins TRBV14 and TRBJ1-1; D may be TRBD1 (5 bases). The V end was cut by 4 bases, the J end by 2 bases, with 8 bases between. Germline lookup yields CDR1 SGHDN and CDR2 FVKESK. The CDR3 spans 13 residues. CDR3 DNA sequence: TGTGCCAGCAGCCCGACAGTTAACACTGAAGCTTTCTTT. Residues: CASSPTVNTEAFF.

The chain is built from TRBV13 and TRBJ1-1; the match to TRBD1 covers 7 bases. The CDR3 is made up of 15 amino acids. Germline loops: CDR1 PRHDT, CDR2 FYEKMQ (reference sequence). Trimming removed 5 bases from V and 4 bases from J; junction bases left unmatched: 10. The CDR3 sequence: CASSKNRGFATEAFF. For the CDR3, the DNA is TGTGCCAGCAGCAAAAACAGGGGTTTCGCCACTGAAGCTTTCTTT.

This chain joins TRBV6-5 and TRBJ2-1; TRBD1 agrees at 8 bases. From germline, CDR1 is MNHEY and CDR2 SVGAGI. V lost 6 bases, J lost 6 bases, and 7 bases stayed unmatched. The CDR3 is 14 amino acids. CDR3 bases: TGTGCCAGCAGGGTGACAGGGGTGTTCAATGAGCAGTTCTTC. Translated, it gives CASRVTGVFNEQFF.

This clone was picked up one time. The chain is built from TRBV27 and TRBJ1-2; TRBD1 matches 8 bases. CDR1 and CDR2 from the germline V gene are MNHEY and SMNVEV (reference sequence). The CDR3 contains 17 residues. Trimming took 3 bases from V and 4 from J; bases not matched to a gene: 13. CDR3: CASSFGAGGVSPYGYTF. The DNA for the CDR3 is TGTGCCAGCAGTTTCGGGGCAGGGGGCGTTTCCCCCTATGGCTACACCTTC.